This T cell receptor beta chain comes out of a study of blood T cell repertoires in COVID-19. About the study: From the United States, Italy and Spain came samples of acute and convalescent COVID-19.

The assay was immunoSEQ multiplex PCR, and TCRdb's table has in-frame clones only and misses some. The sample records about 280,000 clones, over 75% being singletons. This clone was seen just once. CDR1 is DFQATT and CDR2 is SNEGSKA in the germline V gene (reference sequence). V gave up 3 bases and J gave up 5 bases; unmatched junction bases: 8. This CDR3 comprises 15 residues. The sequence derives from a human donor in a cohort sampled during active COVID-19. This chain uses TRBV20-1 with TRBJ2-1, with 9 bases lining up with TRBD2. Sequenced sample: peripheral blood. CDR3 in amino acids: CSASSGSGVNNEQFF. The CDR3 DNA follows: TGCAGTGCTAGTAGCGGGAGCGGCGTTAACAATGAGCAGTTCTTC.